Sequencing of this TCR beta chain was carried out in a study of OX40 agonist ivuxolimab in advanced cancers. Study overall: Among those treated, three patients had partial responses, one with hepatocellular carcinoma and two with cutaneous melanoma.

Regarding the study as a whole: In a subset of nonresponders, normalized T-cell clonal expansion was also low.

The CDR3 length is 16 residues. Trimming took 2 bases from V and 2 from J; bases not matched to a gene: 5. Germline lookup yields CDR1 MGHDK and CDR2 SYGVNS. This clone was detected only a few times. What it binds is not known. The table came from immunoSEQ multiplex PCR; TCRdb's copy has only in-frame clones and leaves some out. The sample lists tens of thousands of clones, approximately 80% occurring once. The sequences come from CD4+ or CD8+ T cells sorted from blood, collected in a trial of the OX40 agonist ivuxolimab. The chain links TRBV25-1 to TRBJ2-4, with 8 bases that match TRBD2. The sequence was collected from an adult with an advanced solid tumor such as melanoma, head and neck, liver or kidney cancer. CDR3 in DNA: TGTGCCAGCAGTGAAGGTGGCGGGGGGACCAAAAACATTCAGTACTTC. Residues: CASSEGGGGTKNIQYF.